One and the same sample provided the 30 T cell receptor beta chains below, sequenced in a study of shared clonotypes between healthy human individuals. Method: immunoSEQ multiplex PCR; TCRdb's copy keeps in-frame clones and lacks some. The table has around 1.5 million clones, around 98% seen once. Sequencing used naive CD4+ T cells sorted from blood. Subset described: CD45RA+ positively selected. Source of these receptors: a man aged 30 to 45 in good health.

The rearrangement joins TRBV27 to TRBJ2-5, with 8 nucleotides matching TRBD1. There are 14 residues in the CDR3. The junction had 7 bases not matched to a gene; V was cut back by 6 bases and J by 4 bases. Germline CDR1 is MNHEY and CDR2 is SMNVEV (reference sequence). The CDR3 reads CASSFLTGGETQYF. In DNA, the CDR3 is TGTGCCAGCAGCTTTCTTACAGGGGGAGAGACCCAGTACTTC.

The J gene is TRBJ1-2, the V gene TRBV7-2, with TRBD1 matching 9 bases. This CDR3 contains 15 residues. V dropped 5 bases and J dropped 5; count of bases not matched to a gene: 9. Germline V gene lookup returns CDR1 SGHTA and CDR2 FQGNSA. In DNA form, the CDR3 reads TGTGCCAGCAGCCAAACAGGGGGCTCTATATATGGCTACACCTTC. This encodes CASSQTGGSIYGYTF.

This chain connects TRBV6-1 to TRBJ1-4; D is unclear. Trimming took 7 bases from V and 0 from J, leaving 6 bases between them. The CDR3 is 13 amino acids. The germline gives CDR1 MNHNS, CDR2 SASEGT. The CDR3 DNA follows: TGTGCCAGCATCAGGTCAACTAATGAAAAACTGTTTTTT. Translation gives CASIRSTNEKLFF.

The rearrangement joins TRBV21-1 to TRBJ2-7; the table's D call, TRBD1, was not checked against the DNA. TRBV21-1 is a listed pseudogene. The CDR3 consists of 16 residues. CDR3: CASSFDAGTVSYEQYF. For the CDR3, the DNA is TGTGCCAGCAGCTTCGACGCAGGGACAGTCTCCTACGAGCAGTACTTC.

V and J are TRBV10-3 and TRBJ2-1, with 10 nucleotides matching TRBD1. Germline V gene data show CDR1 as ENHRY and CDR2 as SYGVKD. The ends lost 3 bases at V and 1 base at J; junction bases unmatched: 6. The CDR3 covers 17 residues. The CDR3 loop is CAISDASGQGSYNEQFF. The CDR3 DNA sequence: TGTGCCATCAGTGATGCGTCGGGACAGGGGTCCTACAATGAGCAGTTCTTC.

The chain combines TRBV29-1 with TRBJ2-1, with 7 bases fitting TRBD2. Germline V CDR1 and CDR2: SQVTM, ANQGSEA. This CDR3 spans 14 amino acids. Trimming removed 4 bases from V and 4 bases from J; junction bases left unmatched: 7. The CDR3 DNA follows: TGCAGCGTTGTCCCTAGCGGTAGGTACAATGAGCAGTTCTTC. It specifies CSVVPSGRYNEQFF.

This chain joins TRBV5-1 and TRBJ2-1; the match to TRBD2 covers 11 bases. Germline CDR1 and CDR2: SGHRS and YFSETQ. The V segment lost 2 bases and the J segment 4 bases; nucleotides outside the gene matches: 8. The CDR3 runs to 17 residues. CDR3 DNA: TGCGCCAGCAGCTTTGGGACTAGCGGTAAGGTATACAATGAGCAGTTCTTC. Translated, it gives CASSFGTSGKVYNEQFF.

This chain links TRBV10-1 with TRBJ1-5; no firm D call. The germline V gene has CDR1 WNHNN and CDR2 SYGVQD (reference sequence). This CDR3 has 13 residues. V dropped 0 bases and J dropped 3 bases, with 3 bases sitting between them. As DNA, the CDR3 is TGCGCCAGCAGTGAGTCGTACAATCAGCCCCAGCATTTT. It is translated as CASSESYNQPQHF.

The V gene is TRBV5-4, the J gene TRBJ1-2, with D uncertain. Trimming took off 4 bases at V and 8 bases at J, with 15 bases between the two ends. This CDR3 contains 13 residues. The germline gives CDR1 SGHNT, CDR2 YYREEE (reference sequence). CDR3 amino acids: CASSARANLGYTF. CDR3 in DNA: TGTGCCAGCAGCGCCCGGGCTAATTTGGGCTACACCTTC.

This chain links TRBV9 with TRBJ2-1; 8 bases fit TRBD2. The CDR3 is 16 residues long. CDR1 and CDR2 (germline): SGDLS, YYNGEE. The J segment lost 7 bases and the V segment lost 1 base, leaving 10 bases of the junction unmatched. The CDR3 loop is CASSVLGSGAGNEQFF. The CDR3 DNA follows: TGTGCCAGCAGCGTATTAGGTAGCGGGGCTGGAAATGAGCAGTTCTTC.

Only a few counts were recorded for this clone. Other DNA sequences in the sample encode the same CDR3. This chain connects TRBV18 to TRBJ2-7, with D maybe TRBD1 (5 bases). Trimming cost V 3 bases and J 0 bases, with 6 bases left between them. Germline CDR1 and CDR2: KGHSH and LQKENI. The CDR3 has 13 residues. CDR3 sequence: CASSPDSSYEQYF. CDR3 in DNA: TGTGCCAGCTCACCCGACAGCTCCTACGAGCAGTACTTC.

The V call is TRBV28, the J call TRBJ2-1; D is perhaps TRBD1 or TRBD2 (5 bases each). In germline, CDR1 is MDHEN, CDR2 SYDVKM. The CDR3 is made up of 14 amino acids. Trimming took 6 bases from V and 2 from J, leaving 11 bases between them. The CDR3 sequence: CASRGPGTYNEQFF. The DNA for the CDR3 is TGTGCCAGCAGGGGACCCGGGACCTACAATGAGCAGTTCTTC.

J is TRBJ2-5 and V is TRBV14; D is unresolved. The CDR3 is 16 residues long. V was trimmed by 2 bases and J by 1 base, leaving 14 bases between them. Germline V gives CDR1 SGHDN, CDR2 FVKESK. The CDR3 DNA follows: TGTGCCAGCAGCCAAACCTCCGCAAGACTCCAAGAGACCCAGTACTTC. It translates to CASSQTSARLQETQYF.

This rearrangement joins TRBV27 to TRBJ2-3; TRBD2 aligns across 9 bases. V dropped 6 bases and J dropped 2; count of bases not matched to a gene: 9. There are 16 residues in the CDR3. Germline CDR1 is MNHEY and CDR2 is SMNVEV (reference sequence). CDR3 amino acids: CASRFLAGSLTDTQYF. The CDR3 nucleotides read TGTGCCAGCAGGTTTCTAGCGGGGTCCCTCACAGATACGCAGTATTTT.

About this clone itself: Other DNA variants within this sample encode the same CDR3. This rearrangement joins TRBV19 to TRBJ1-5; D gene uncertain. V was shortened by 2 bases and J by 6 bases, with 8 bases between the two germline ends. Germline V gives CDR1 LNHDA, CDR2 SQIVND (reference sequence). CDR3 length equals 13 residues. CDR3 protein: CASSILGSQPQHF. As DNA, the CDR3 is TGTGCCAGTAGTATATTGGGCAGTCAGCCCCAGCATTTT.

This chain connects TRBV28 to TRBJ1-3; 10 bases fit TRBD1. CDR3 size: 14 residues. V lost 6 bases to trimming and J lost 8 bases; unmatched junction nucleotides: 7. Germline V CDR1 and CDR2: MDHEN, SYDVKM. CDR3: CASSSTGGEYTIYF. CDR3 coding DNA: TGTGCCAGCAGCTCGACAGGGGGCGAATACACCATATATTTT.

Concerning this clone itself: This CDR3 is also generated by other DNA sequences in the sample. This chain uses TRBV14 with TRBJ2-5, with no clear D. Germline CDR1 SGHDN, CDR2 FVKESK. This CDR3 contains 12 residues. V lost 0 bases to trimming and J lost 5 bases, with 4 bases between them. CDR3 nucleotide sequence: TGTGCCAGCAGCCAAGACTGGGAGACCCAGTACTTC. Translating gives CASSQDWETQYF. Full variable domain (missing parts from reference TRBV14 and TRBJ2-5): EAGVTQFPSHSVIEKGQTVTLRCDPISGHDNLYWYRRVMGKEIKFLLHFVKESKQDESGMPNNRFLAERTGGTYSTLKVQPAELEDSGVYFCASSQDWETQYFGPGTRLLVL.

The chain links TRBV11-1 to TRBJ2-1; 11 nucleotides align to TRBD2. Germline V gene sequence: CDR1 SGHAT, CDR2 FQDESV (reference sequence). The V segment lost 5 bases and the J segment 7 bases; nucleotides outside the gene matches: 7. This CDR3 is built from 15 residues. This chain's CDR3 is CASSRLRTSGNEQFF. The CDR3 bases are TGTGCCAGCAGCCGACTAAGGACTAGCGGGAATGAGCAGTTCTTC.

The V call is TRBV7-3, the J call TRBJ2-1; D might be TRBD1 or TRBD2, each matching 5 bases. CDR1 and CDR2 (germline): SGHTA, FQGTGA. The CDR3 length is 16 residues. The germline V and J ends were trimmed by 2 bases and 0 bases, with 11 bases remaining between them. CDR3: CASSLQGPDSYNEQFF. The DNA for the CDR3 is TGTGCCAGCAGCTTACAGGGACCCGACTCCTACAATGAGCAGTTCTTC.

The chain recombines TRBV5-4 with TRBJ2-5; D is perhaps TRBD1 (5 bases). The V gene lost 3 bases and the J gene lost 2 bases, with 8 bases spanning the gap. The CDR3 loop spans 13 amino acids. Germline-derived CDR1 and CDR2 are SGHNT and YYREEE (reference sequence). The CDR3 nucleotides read TGTGCCAGCAGCTGGAGACAGCAAGAGACCCAGTACTTC. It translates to CASSWRQQETQYF.

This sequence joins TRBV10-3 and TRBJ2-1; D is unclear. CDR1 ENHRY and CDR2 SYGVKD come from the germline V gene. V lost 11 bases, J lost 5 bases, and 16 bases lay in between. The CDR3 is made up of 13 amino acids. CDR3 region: CAATTLEHNEQFF. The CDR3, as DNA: TGTGCCGCAACAACCCTGGAGCACAATGAGCAGTTCTTC.

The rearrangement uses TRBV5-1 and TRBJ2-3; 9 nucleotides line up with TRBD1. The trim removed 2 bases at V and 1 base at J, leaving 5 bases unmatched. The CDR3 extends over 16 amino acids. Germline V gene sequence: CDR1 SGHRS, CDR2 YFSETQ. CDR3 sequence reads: CASSFGGQGGTDTQYF. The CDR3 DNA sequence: TGCGCCAGCAGCTTCGGGGGACAGGGAGGCACAGATACGCAGTATTTT.

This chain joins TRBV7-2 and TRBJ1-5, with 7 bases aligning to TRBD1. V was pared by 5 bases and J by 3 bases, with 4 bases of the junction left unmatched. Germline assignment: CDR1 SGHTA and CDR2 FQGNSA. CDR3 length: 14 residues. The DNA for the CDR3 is TGTGCCAGCAGCCGAGGGGGCTCCAATCAGCCCCAGCATTTT. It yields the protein CASSRGGSNQPQHF.

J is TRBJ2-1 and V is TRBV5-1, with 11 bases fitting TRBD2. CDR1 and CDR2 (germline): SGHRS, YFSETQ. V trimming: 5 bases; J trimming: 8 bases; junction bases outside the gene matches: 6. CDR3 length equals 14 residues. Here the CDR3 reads CASRGTSGSDEQFF. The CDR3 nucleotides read TGCGCCAGCAGGGGGACTAGCGGAAGTGATGAGCAGTTCTTC. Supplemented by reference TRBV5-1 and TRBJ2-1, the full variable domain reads KAGVTQTPRYLIKTRGQQVTLSCSPISGHRSVSWYQQTPGQGLQFLFEYFSETQRNKGNFPGRFSGRQFSNSRSEMNVSTLELGDSALYLCASRGTSGSDEQFFGPGTRLTVL.

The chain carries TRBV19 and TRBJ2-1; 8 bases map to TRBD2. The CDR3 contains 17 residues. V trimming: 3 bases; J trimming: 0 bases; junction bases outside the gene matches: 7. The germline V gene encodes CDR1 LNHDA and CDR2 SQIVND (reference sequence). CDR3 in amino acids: CASSIRSSGRSYNEQFF. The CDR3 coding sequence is TGTGCCAGTAGTATCCGATCTAGCGGGCGCTCCTACAATGAGCAGTTCTTC.

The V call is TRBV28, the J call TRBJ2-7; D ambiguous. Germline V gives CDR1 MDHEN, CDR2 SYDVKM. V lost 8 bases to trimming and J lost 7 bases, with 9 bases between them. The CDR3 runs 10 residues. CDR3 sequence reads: CASGSWEQYF. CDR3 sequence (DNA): TGTGCCAGCGGCTCCTGGGAGCAGTACTTC.

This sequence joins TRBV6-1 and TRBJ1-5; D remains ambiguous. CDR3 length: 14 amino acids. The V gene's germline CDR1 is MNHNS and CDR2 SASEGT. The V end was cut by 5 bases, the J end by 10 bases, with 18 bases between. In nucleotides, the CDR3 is TGTGCCAGCAGTCTTGGACGGGTAATCGATCCCCAGCATTTT. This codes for CASSLGRVIDPQHF.

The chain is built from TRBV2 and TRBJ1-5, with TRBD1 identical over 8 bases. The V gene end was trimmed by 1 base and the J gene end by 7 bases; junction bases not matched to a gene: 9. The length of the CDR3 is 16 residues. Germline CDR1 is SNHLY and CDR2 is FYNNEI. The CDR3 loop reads CASSEDRQGRWQPQHF. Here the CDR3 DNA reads TGTGCCAGCAGTGAAGACCGACAGGGGAGGTGGCAGCCCCAGCATTTT.

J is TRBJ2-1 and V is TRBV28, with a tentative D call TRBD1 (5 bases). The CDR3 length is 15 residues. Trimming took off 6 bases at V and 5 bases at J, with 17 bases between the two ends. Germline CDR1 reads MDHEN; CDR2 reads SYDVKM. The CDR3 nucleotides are TGTGCCAGCAGCACGCCGACAGTTGGAGACAATGAGCAGTTCTTC. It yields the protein CASSTPTVGDNEQFF.

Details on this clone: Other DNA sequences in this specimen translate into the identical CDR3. The CDR3 bases are TGTGCCAGCAGCTTGGTAGGCGGGACCTCCTACGAGCAGTACTTC. Translating it yields CASSLVGGTSYEQYF. The gene calls are TRBV5-6 and TRBJ2-7; the D gene is possibly TRBD2 (6 bases). Deletions cut 0 bases from V and 0 bases from J, with 10 bases between. Per the germline V gene, CDR1 is SGHDT and CDR2 is YYEEEE. The CDR3 totals 15 residues.